This T cell receptor beta chain originates from a study of beta chain features in type 1 diabetes. This clone showed up just a few times. The V gene lost 3 bases and the J gene lost 5 bases, with 14 bases spanning the gap. The CDR3 has 14 amino acids. CDR1 and CDR2 (germline): SGDLS, YYNGEE. Isolated RNA was reverse transcribed in full, so expressed TCRB transcripts were sequenced. Here immunoSEQ multiplex PCR was the method, and the copy in TCRdb shows in-frame clones only, minus some. The top ten hold roughly 0.045% of the sample, which has 350,000 or so clones, around a fifth seen once. The clonotype was recovered from a woman between 18 and 29 years old in good health. The chain is built from TRBV9 and TRBJ1-1; no firm D call. Source material: naive CD4+ T cells from blood. This CDR3 reads CASSAGEGWTEAFF. As DNA, the CDR3 is TGTGCCAGCAGCGCCGGGGAAGGGTGGACTGAAGCTTTCTTT.